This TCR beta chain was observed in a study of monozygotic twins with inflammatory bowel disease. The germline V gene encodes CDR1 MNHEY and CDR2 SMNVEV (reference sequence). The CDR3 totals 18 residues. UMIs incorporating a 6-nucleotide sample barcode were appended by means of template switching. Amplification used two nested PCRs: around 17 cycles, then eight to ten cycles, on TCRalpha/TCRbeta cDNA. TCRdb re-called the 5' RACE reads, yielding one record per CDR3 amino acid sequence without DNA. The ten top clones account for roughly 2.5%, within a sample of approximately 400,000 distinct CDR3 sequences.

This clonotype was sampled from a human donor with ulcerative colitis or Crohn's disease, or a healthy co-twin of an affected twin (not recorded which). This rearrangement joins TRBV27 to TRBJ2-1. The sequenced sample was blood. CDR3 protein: CASSLGWGRQSSYNEQFF.